The sequence of this T cell receptor (beta chain) was determined in a study of response to subunit inactivated influenza vaccine. CDR1 is DFQATT and CDR2 is SNEGSKA in the germline V gene (reference sequence). The CDR3 length is 20 residues. Germline trimming cut 6 bases from V and 7 bases from J; bases unmatched to any gene: 24. Study-level points and caveats: The authors put forward the suggestion that each seasonal influenza vaccination may bring in only a limited number of new T cells.

TCRdb used MiXCR to reprocess the RT-PCR reads, holding one entry per CDR3 protein. The sample has 500,000 to 600,000 distinct CDR3 sequences; 16% are singletons. A word on this clonotype: Its matching antigen is unknown.

The specimen was CD4+ T cells sorted from PBMCs, collected roughly 24 months after vaccination. This sequence was found in a man between 50 and 70 years old who received an inactivated influenza vaccine. The gene calls are TRBV20-1 and TRBJ2-3; 14 nucleotides align to TRBD2. The CDR3 spells CSAYGLIRLAGGSIRNTQYF. In DNA form, the CDR3 reads TGCAGTGCCTATGGCCTAATAAGACTAGCGGGAGGGTCCATCCGGAATACGCAGTATTTT.